This T cell receptor beta chain is from a study of T cell responses to AZD1222 COVID-19 vaccine. Study-level findings and limits: Sampled repertoires all dated from after the peak T cell response. Mostly white British, mostly female donors; authors suggested clonal diversity may be underestimated.

Worth noting for this clone: As yet, its antigen is unknown.

Per the germline V gene, CDR1 is SNHLY and CDR2 is FYNNEI. Losses at the gene ends were 6 bases for V and 8 bases for J; bases not matched to a gene: 10. The CDR3 runs to 14 residues. TCRdb keeps only in-frame clones here, not all; method: immunoSEQ multiplex PCR. The sample lists approximately 100,000 clones; about 89% were seen once. The TCR was taken from an adult who received the MenACWY meningococcal vaccine as a control. V is TRBV2 and J is TRBJ1-2; 9 positions match TRBD1. The specimen was peripheral blood, collected 28 days after the second dose of the MenACWY control vaccine. Written as DNA, the CDR3 is TGTGCCAGCAGGACCGGGACAGGGAGAGAAGGCTACACCTTC. Its translation is CASRTGTGREGYTF. The variable domain in full, with the rest retrieved from reference TRBV2 and TRBJ1-2, is EPEVTQTPSHQVTQMGQEVILRCVPISNHLYFYWYRQILGQKVEFLVSFYNNEISEKSEIFDDQFSVERPDGSNFTLKIRSTKLEDSAMYFCASRTGTGREGYTFGSGTRLTVV.